The source of this T cell receptor beta chain is a study of T cells in Graves' hyperthyroidism and ophthalmopathy. Study conclusions and caveats: Among clonotypes expanded in thyroid above 0.001, most were also found in blood. The model foresaw ophthalmopathy a median roughly 6.5 months prior to onset.

The CDR3 spans 13 residues. Germline V lookup: CDR1 LGHNA, CDR2 YNFKEQ. V gave up 0 bases and J gave up 5 bases, with 7 bases separating them. Amplified TCR beta CDR3 regions derived from RNA transcripts. In the first-round RT-PCR of the TCR CDR3, the HTBI primer set was used. TCRdb reprocessed the multiplex PCR reads via MiXCR and lists one record per CDR3 protein. The table shows hundreds of thousands of distinct CDR3 sequences, with roughly 14% occurring only once. The study included ophthalmopathy patients with Clinical Activity Score at least 3, NOSPECS grade at least 4 and duration under 3 months. Each diagnosis was grounded in clinical symptoms, serum thyroxine and TRAb, thyroid ultrasound, and orbital computed tomography. Concerning this clonotype itself: Its antigen is unknown.

V gene TRBV4-2 combines with J gene TRBJ2-5; no clear D. The clonotype originates from a woman in her forties or fifties with Graves' ophthalmopathy. The sequenced sample was blood. CDR3 in DNA: TGTGCCAGCAGCCAAGATGGGATGGAGACCCAGTACTTC. Amino acid sequence: CASSQDGMETQYF.